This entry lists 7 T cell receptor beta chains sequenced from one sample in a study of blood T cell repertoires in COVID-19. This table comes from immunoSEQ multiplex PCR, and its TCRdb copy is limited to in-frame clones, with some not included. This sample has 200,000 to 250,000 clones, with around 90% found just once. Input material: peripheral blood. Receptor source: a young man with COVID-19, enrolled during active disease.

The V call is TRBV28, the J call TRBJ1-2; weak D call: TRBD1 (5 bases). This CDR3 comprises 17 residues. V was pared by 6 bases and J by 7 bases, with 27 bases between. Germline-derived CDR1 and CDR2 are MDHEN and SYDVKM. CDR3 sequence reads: CASSPGWTSPLLGGYTF. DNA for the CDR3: TGTGCCAGCAGCCCCGGGTGGACATCTCCTCTCCTGGGTGGCTACACCTTC.

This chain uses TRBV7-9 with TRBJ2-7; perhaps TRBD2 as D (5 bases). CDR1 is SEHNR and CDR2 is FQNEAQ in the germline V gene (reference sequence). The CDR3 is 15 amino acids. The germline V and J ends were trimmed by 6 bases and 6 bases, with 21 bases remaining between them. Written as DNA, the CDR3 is TGTGCCAGCAGTCAACCCCTGGGGATCGAGGGCGAGCAGTACTTC. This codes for CASSQPLGIEGEQYF.

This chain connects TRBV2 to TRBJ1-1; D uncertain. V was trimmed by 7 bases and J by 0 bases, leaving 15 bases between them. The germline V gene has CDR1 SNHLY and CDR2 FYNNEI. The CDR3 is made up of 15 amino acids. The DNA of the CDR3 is TGTGCCAGCACGCGAGGGTCCCCCTTGAACACTGAAGCTTTCTTT. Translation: CASTRGSPLNTEAFF.

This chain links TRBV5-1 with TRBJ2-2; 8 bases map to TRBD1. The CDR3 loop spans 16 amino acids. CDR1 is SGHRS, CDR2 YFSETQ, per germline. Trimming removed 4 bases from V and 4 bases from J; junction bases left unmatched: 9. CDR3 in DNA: TGCGCCAGCAGCCTTGCCGTAACAGGGGGCACCGGGGAGCTGTTTTTT. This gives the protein CASSLAVTGGTGELFF.

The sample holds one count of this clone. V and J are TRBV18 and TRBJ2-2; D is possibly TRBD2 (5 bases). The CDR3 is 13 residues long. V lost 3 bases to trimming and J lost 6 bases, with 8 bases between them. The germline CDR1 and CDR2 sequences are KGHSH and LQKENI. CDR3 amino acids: CASSPNGAGELFF. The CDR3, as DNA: TGTGCCAGCTCACCGAACGGGGCCGGGGAGCTGTTTTTT.

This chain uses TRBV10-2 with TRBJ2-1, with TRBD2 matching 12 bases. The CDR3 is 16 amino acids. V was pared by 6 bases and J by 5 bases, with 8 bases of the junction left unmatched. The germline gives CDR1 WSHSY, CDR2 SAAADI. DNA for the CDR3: TGCGCCAGCAGGGGGACTAGCGGGTCCGGAAACAATGAGCAGTTCTTC. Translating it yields CASRGTSGSGNNEQFF.

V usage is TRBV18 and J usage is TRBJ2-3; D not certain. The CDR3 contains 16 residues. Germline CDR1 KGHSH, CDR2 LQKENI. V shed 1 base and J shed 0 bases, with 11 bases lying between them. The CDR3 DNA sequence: TGTGCCAGCTCACCACAAATGTCAGGTAGCACAGATACGCAGTATTTT. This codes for CASSPQMSGSTDTQYF.